These 21 T cell receptor beta chains share one sample of origin, sequenced in a study of OX40 agonist ivuxolimab in advanced cancers. Clones were read by immunoSEQ multiplex PCR, and TCRdb kept only the in-frame ones, dropping some. The sample yields about 150,000 clones, just over 90% seen once. The sequenced sample was CD4+ or CD8+ T cells sorted from blood, obtained in a trial of the OX40 agonist ivuxolimab. These receptors all stem from an adult with an advanced solid tumor such as melanoma, head and neck, liver or kidney cancer.

V gene TRBV10-3 combines with J gene TRBJ2-1; D might be TRBD2 (6 bases). Germline assignment: CDR1 ENHRY and CDR2 SYGVKD. This CDR3 comprises 17 residues. V lost 0 bases and J 4 bases, leaving 16 bases between the germline ends. Here the CDR3 DNA reads TGTGCCATCAGTGAGTCTAAGGCGGGGCAGGGATACAATGAGCAGTTCTTC. This encodes CAISESKAGQGYNEQFF.

On this clone: At the DNA level, this CDR3 is encoded by other sequences in the same sample as well. The rearrangement joins TRBV5-1 to TRBJ1-5, with 7 bases lining up with TRBD1. Trimming cost V 4 bases and J 5 bases; bases outside gene matches: 6. Germline CDR1 is SGHRS and CDR2 is YFSETQ. CDR3 size: 14 residues. The CDR3 DNA sequence: TGCGCCAGCAGCCTACTTGGACAGGATCAGCCCCAGCATTTT. Amino acids: CASSLLGQDQPQHF.

This clone came up once. V is TRBV10-2 and J is TRBJ2-3; 12 bases are shared with TRBD2. Germline V gene data show CDR1 as WSHSY and CDR2 as SAAADI. After removal of 11 bases from V and 5 bases from J, the junction contained 11 bases not matched to a gene. The CDR3 covers 15 residues. In nucleotides, the CDR3 is TGCGCCTCGGCTAGCGGGAGGGCCAAGATAGATACGCAGTATTTT. Translating it yields CASASGRAKIDTQYF.

The rearrangement uses TRBV5-1 and TRBJ1-2, with 8 nucleotides matching TRBD1. The J segment lost 1 base and the V segment lost 4 bases, leaving 9 bases of the junction unmatched. The length of the CDR3 is 16 residues. Germline lookup yields CDR1 SGHRS and CDR2 YFSETQ. The CDR3 coding sequence is TGCGCCAGCAGCCCCGGGACAGGCTCCTTTAACTATGGCTACACCTTC. Translation: CASSPGTGSFNYGYTF.

Worth noting for this clone: At one of its ends the junction is not consistent with the germline gene, which may arise from a read error. The rearrangement joins TRBV7-2 to TRBJ1-2, with D perhaps TRBD1 (6 bases). The V gene's germline CDR1 is SGHTA and CDR2 FQGNSA. This CDR3 has 13 residues. CDR3 in amino acids: CASSLQQGSPPFF. As DNA, the CDR3 is TGTGCCAGCAGCTTACAACAGGGCAGTCCCCCGTTCTTC. The full variable domain, with the rest looked up from reference TRBV7-2 and TRBJ1-2, is GAGVSQSPSNKVTEKGKDVELRCDPISGHTALYWYRQSLGQGLEFLIYFQGNSAPDKSGLPSDRFSAERTGGSVSTLTIQRTQQEDSAVYLCASSLQQGSPPFFGSGTRLTVV.

J is TRBJ2-5 and V is TRBV18; TRBD2 aligns across 14 bases. The length of the CDR3 is 16 residues. V trimming: 3 bases; J trimming: 4 bases; junction bases outside the gene matches: 4. Germline loops: CDR1 KGHSH, CDR2 LQKENI. CDR3 loop: CASSPRLAGGGETQYF. The CDR3 DNA sequence: TGTGCCAGCTCACCCCGACTAGCGGGAGGGGGAGAGACCCAGTACTTC.

CDR3 region: CASSVTSGANVLTF. CDR3 sequence (DNA): TGTGCCAGCAGCGTAACCTCTGGGGCCAACGTCCTGACTTTC. The J gene is TRBJ2-6, the V gene TRBV9; D ambiguous. The CDR3 loop spans 14 amino acids. Germline CDR1 reads SGDLS; CDR2 reads YYNGEE. The V and J ends lost 1 base and 0 bases respectively, with 2 bases between them.

V and J are TRBV27 and TRBJ1-1; the D gene is possibly TRBD1 (5 bases). There are 15 residues in the CDR3. The V end was cut by 2 bases, the J end by 6 bases, with 16 bases between. The germline V gene has CDR1 MNHEY and CDR2 SMNVEV (reference sequence). CDR3 sequence: CASSLGAGKFSEAFF. The CDR3, as DNA: TGTGCCAGCAGTTTAGGGGCAGGTAAATTTTCTGAAGCTTTCTTT.

The chain is built from TRBV7-2 and TRBJ1-5, with D possibly matching TRBD1 (5 bases). Trimming took 5 bases from V and 0 from J, leaving 14 bases between them. The CDR3 length is 16 residues. The V gene's germline CDR1 is SGHTA and CDR2 FQGNSA. The CDR3 reads CASSRGREGSNQPQHF. CDR3 DNA sequence: TGTGCCAGCAGCCGGGGCAGGGAAGGTAGCAATCAGCCCCAGCATTTT.

The rearrangement joins TRBV28 to TRBJ1-2; 11 bases line up with TRBD1. The V and J ends lost 5 bases and 8 bases, in that order; junction bases with no gene match: 4. The CDR3 sequence is 13 residues long. Germline CDR1 MDHEN, CDR2 SYDVKM. Here the CDR3 reads CASSPGQGAGYTF. The CDR3 DNA is TGTGCCAGCAGTCCCGGACAGGGGGCCGGCTACACCTTC.

Concerning this clone itself: The junction differs from germline at one of its ends, possibly a read error. The J gene is TRBJ1-6, the V gene TRBV29-1; D gene unclear. From germline, CDR1 is SQVTM and CDR2 ANQGSEA. CDR3 size: 9 residues. In nucleotides, the CDR3 is TGCAGGTTAAAGTCACCCCCCCACTTT. Protein product: CRLKSPPHF.

The rearrangement joins TRBV11-2 to TRBJ1-2; D is unresolved. The CDR3 runs 15 residues. Per the germline V gene, CDR1 is SGHAT and CDR2 is FQNNGV. V lost 5 bases to trimming and J lost 0 bases, with 13 bases between them. The CDR3 sequence is CASSPSGAPNYGYTF. CDR3 DNA sequence: TGTGCCAGCAGCCCCTCGGGAGCACCTAACTATGGCTACACCTTC.

V usage is TRBV20-1 and J usage is TRBJ2-7; D gene ambiguous. V was pared by 5 bases and J by 9 bases, with 11 bases between. CDR3 size: 10 residues. Germline CDR1 is DFQATT and CDR2 is SNEGSKA (reference sequence). This CDR3 reads CSAWTDGQYF. As DNA, the CDR3 is TGCAGTGCTTGGACCGACGGGCAGTACTTC.

The chain uses TRBV2 and TRBJ2-7; D unclear. The germline V gene encodes CDR1 SNHLY and CDR2 FYNNEI. With 6 bases removed from V and 8 bases from J, the gap between germline ends came to 20 bases. CDR3 size: 14 residues. CDR3 sequence: CASRAEMAPSKQYF. The CDR3 DNA follows: TGTGCCAGCAGGGCGGAGATGGCGCCCTCCAAGCAGTACTTC.

The chain combines TRBV5-4 with TRBJ1-3, with 7 bases fitting TRBD1. Germline values: CDR1 SGHNT, CDR2 YYREEE (reference sequence). The CDR3 runs to 14 residues. V was clipped by 4 bases and J by 6 bases; unmatched bases: 7. CDR3 DNA: TGTGCCAGCAGCCCCGGTACAGGGGAAAACACCATATATTTT. Protein sequence: CASSPGTGENTIYF. Together with reference TRBV5-4 and TRBJ1-3, the CDR3 gives the full variable domain: ETGVTQSPTHLIKTRGQQVTLRCSSQSGHNTVSWYQQALGQGPQFIFQYYREEENGRGNFPPRFSGLQFPNYSSELNVNALELDDSALYLCASSPGTGENTIYFGEGSWLTVV.

This clone was picked up one time. This chain joins TRBV5-6 and TRBJ1-5; 8 nucleotides line up with TRBD1. The germline V gene has CDR1 SGHDT and CDR2 YYEEEE. With 4 bases clipped from V and 1 base from J, the junction kept 16 bases outside the gene matches. The length of the CDR3 is 19 residues. The CDR3: CASSIGFSGTGLSNQPQHF. CDR3 sequence (DNA): TGTGCCAGCAGCATTGGATTCTCCGGGACAGGACTGAGCAATCAGCCCCAGCATTTT.

The chain uses TRBV30 and TRBJ1-1, with a weak D call TRBD1 (5 bases). The V end was cut by 0 bases, the J end by 9 bases, with 23 bases between. The CDR3 spans 16 residues. Germline V lookup: CDR1 GTSNPN, CDR2 SVGIG (reference sequence). CDR3 bases: TGTGCCTGGAGTGTATCGTCGGGGGTTGTTATGGTGAAAGCTTTCTTT. Its translation: CAWSVSSGVVMVKAFF.

This clone was counted once. The sample has other DNA sequences that encode this CDR3 too. This chain connects TRBV18 to TRBJ1-5; D is perhaps TRBD1 (5 bases). This CDR3 region has 13 residues. V lost 2 bases, J lost 6 bases, and 8 bases lay in between. Germline assignment: CDR1 KGHSH and CDR2 LQKENI. CDR3 DNA: TGTGCCAGCTCACCAGGGGGTGGTCAGCCCCAGCATTTT. It encodes CASSPGGGQPQHF.

V gene TRBV11-2 combines with J gene TRBJ2-7; 8 nucleotides agree with TRBD2. This CDR3 is 15 amino acids long. The J segment lost 0 bases and the V segment lost 5 bases, leaving 6 bases of the junction unmatched. Germline-derived CDR1 and CDR2 are SGHAT and FQNNGV. The CDR3 here is CASSVLAESSYEQYF. The CDR3 DNA reads TGTGCCAGCAGCGTACTAGCGGAGAGCTCCTACGAGCAGTACTTC.

J is TRBJ2-6 and V is TRBV29-1; 8 bases agree with TRBD1. Germline CDR1 is SQVTM and CDR2 is ANQGSEA. The V segment lost 6 bases and the J segment 6 bases; nucleotides outside the gene matches: 4. This CDR3 spans 13 amino acids. The CDR3 reads CSVPGGAANVLTF. CDR3 nucleotide sequence: TGCAGCGTACCAGGGGGCGCGGCCAACGTCCTGACTTTC.

This clone has just one count. The chain combines TRBV15 with TRBJ2-3; 8 bases line up with TRBD1. The CDR3 is 16 amino acids. V trimming: 5 bases; J trimming: 0 bases; junction bases outside the gene matches: 7. Germline V gene sequence: CDR1 LNHNV, CDR2 YYDKDF (reference sequence). The CDR3 protein is CATSPSRGPSTDTQYF. CDR3 coding DNA: TGTGCCACCAGCCCCTCCAGGGGGCCGAGCACAGATACGCAGTATTTT.